This T cell receptor (beta chain) was identified in a study of shared clonotypes between healthy human individuals. Study-level findings and limits: An effect of sequencing depth on clonotype sharing among donors was expected.

The CDR3 is 14 residues long. V lost 0 bases, J lost 2 bases, and 7 bases lay in between. CDR1 LGHNA and CDR2 YNFKEQ come from the germline V gene. As for this clone: Its antigen is currently unknown.

Repertoires were generated with immunoSEQ multiplex PCR, while TCRdb's copy carries only in-frame clones and drops some. The sample holds roughly 480,000 clones; around 80% are singletons and the top ten take approximately 12%. Sequenced input: PBMCs. The sequence was obtained from a woman aged 40 to 55 in good health. Some clones in this sample may be carry-over from other donors' samples. The chain has TRBV4-2 and TRBJ1-1, with D maybe TRBD1 (6 bases). The CDR3 nucleotides are TGTGCCAGCAGCCAAGACAGGGGAAACACTGAAGCTTTCTTT. Translated: CASSQDRGNTEAFF.